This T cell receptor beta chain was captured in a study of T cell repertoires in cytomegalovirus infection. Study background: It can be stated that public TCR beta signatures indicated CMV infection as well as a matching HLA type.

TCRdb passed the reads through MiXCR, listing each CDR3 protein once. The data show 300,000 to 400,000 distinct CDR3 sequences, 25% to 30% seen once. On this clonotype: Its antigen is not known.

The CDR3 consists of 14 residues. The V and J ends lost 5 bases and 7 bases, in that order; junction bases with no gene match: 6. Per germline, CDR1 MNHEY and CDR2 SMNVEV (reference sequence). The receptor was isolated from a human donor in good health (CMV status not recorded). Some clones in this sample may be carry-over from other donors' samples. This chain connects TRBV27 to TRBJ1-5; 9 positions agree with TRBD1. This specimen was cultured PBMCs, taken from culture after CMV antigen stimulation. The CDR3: CASSRDRAYQPQHF. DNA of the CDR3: TGTGCCAGCAGTAGGGACAGGGCATACCAGCCCCAGCATTTT.